These T cell receptor beta chains were read from a single sample in a study of blood T cell repertoires in COVID-19. The data were produced by immunoSEQ multiplex PCR, yet TCRdb's version contains in-frame clones alone and is incomplete. The table has some 270,000 clones, almost 85% seen once. What was sequenced was PBMCs or T cells enriched from blood (not recorded which). The receptor set was obtained from a woman in her forties or fifties with acute COVID-19. Both conserved end residues are part of each CDR3. Each record gives: clone size, V gene, D gene, J gene, CDR3 length, CDR3 protein, CDR3 DNA. D genes are given only for firm matches. The size field is filled for only some rows; it gives once, few, many or a size class.

.	TRBV18	.	TRBJ1-4	15	CASSRGAHGNEKLFF	TGTGCCAGCTCCCGGGGGGCGCATGGTAATGAAAAACTGTTTTTT
.	TRBV18	.	TRBJ1-2	15	CASSPGQVPNYGYTF	TGTGCCAGCTCACCAGGGCAGGTACCTAACTATGGCTACACCTTC
.	TRBV5-1	.	TRBJ2-1	15	CASSPGQRFPNEQFF	TGCGCCAGCAGCCCTGGACAGAGATTCCCCAATGAGCAGTTCTTC
.	TRBV3-1/TRBV3-2	TRBD2	TRBJ2-7	17	CASSQASGGPTRDEQYF	TGTGCCAGCAGCCAAGCGAGCGGGGGGCCGACCCGGGACGAGCAGTACTTC
.	TRBV7-8	.	TRBJ1-1	13	CASSPTANTEAFF	TGTGCCAGCAGCCCGACAGCGAACACTGAAGCTTTCTTT
.	TRBV27	TRBD1	TRBJ1-5	17	CASRSQGAFTSNQPQHF	TGTGCCAGCAGGTCACAGGGGGCCTTTACGAGCAATCAGCCCCAGCATTTT
.	TRBV7-9	.	TRBJ2-7	15	CASSLGREITYEQYF	TGTGCCAGCAGCTTAGGTCGCGAGATAACCTACGAGCAGTACTTC
.	TRBV2	.	TRBJ1-1	14	CASSGTGGTIEAFF	TGTGCCAGCAGCGGCACGGGGGGCACTATTGAAGCTTTCTTT
.	TRBV5-6	.	TRBJ1-3	15	CASSTGVFFGNTIYF	TGTGCCAGCAGCACCGGAGTTTTCTTCGGAAACACCATATATTTT
.	TRBV9	.	TRBJ1-1	15	CASSSGTRFGTEAFF	TGTGCCAGCAGCAGCGGGACTAGATTTGGCACTGAAGCTTTCTTT
.	TRBV6-1	.	TRBJ1-5	13	CASSESHVQPQHF	TGTGCCAGCAGTGAATCCCATGTTCAGCCCCAGCATTTT
.	TRBV4-3	.	TRBJ1-5	16	CASSQELSLSNQPQHF	TGCGCCAGCAGCCAGGAACTATCCCTGAGCAATCAGCCCCAGCATTTT
once	TRBV11-2	.	TRBJ1-1	15	CASSFMGGRITEAFF	TGTGCCAGCAGCTTTATGGGGGGGCGCATCACTGAAGCTTTCTTT
.	TRBV3-1/TRBV3-2	.	TRBJ1-2	19	CASSQRGSGRVTPNYGYTF	TGTGCCAGCAGCCAAAGGGGATCTGGCCGGGTTACTCCTAACTATGGCTACACCTTC
.	TRBV14	.	TRBJ1-2	14	CASSQGGGPLGYTF	TGTGCCAGCAGCCAAGGTGGGGGCCCTCTTGGCTACACCTTC
.	TRBV30	.	TRBJ1-1	14	CAWSRQTGNTEAFF	TGTGCCTGGAGTCGCCAGACAGGGAACACTGAAGCTTTCTTT
once	TRBV11-3	TRBD2	TRBJ2-3	15	CASSFGGGEADTQYF	TGTGCCAGCAGCTTCGGCGGGGGGGAAGCAGATACGCAGTATTTT
.	TRBV5-1	.	TRBJ1-3	14	CASSLLDLGNTIYF	TGCGCCAGCAGCTTGTTAGATCTCGGAAACACCATATATTTT
few	TRBV7-9	.	TRBJ1-5	14	CASSPAGEQKPQHF	TGTGCCAGCAGCCCCGCGGGGGAACAAAAGCCCCAGCATTTT
.	TRBV6-5	TRBD1	TRBJ1-5	14	CASSYMAGGQPQHF	TGTGCCAGCAGTTACATGGCAGGGGGACAGCCCCAGCATTTT
once	TRBV7-9	TRBD2	TRBJ2-3	16	CASSPKGAGDLYTQYF	TGTGCCAGCAGCCCAAAAGGGGCGGGGGATTTATATACGCAGTATTTT
many	TRBV5-1	.	TRBJ1-2	14	CASSLALSEDGYTF	TGCGCCAGCAGCTTGGCCCTTAGTGAGGATGGCTACACCTTC
.	TRBV5-5	.	TRBJ1-3	13	CASSLLSGNTIYF	TGTGCCAGCAGTTTGCTCTCTGGAAACACCATATATTTT
.	TRBV5-6	TRBD1	TRBJ1-6	14	CASSPQGAVAPLHF	TGTGCCAGCAGCCCCCAGGGGGCCGTCGCACCCCTCCACTTT
.	TRBV5-5	.	TRBJ1-6	13	CASSRQGNSPLHF	TGTGCCAGCAGCCGCCAGGGGAATTCACCCCTCCACTTT
.	TRBV10-1	.	TRBJ2-7	14	CASSNRFPLYEQYF	TGCGCCAGCAGCAACAGGTTTCCCCTTTACGAGCAGTACTTC
.	TRBV18	TRBD1	TRBJ1-1	17	CASSPLGTGVPGTEAFF	TGTGCCAGCTCACCCCTCGGGACAGGGGTTCCAGGGACTGAAGCTTTCTTT
.	TRBV19	.	TRBJ1-3	15	CASSRQLRSGNTIYF	TGTGCCAGTAGTAGACAGCTACGCTCTGGAAACACCATATATTTT
.	TRBV5-1	.	TRBJ2-7	15	CASSLVADGTYEQYF	TGCGCCAGCAGCTTGGTAGCGGACGGGACCTACGAGCAGTACTTC
.	TRBV2	TRBD1	TRBJ1-1	13	CASSRQGYTEAFF	TGTGCCAGCAGCAGACAGGGGTACACTGAAGCTTTCTTT
once	TRBV12-5	.	TRBJ1-3	13	CASGTTSGNTIYF	TGTGCTAGTGGCACGACATCTGGAAACACCATATATTTT
.	TRBV9	.	TRBJ2-1	14	CASSPAVSYNEQFF	TGTGCCAGCAGCCCAGCGGTCTCCTACAATGAGCAGTTCTTC
.	TRBV29-1	TRBD1	TRBJ1-1	12	CSAGQGGTEAFF	TGCAGCGCTGGACAGGGAGGCACTGAAGCTTTCTTT
.	TRBV18	.	TRBJ1-1	13	CASSQARGTEAFF	TGTGCCAGCTCACAAGCCAGGGGCACTGAAGCTTTCTTT
.	TRBV2	TRBD1	TRBJ2-5	14	CASSSGGGWETQYF	TGTGCCAGCAGTTCAGGGGGCGGGTGGGAGACCCAGTACTTC
.	TRBV3-1/TRBV3-2	.	TRBJ1-1	15	CASTRAGSWNTEAFF	TGTGCCAGCACCAGAGCAGGGTCTTGGAACACTGAAGCTTTCTTT
.	TRBV18	.	TRBJ1-2	12	CASSPTEYGYTF	TGTGCCAGCTCCCCGACAGAGTATGGCTACACCTTC
.	TRBV7-2	TRBD1	TRBJ1-1	14	CASSGQAMNTEAFF	TGTGCCAGCAGCGGACAGGCAATGAACACTGAAGCTTTCTTT
.	TRBV7-9	.	TRBJ1-4	11	CASSFSEKLFF	TGTGCCAGCAGCTTCTCCGAAAAACTGTTTTTT
.	TRBV5-5	TRBD2	TRBJ2-1	18	CASSPTSGGTSSYNEQFF	TGTGCCAGCAGCCCCACTAGCGGGGGGACGAGCTCCTACAATGAGCAGTTCTTC
.	TRBV10-3	.	TRBJ1-5	15	CAISPDSRGNQPQHF	TGTGCCATCAGCCCGGACAGTAGGGGCAATCAGCCCCAGCATTTT
.	TRBV28	.	TRBJ1-2	14	CASSLQGLRGGYTF	TGTGCCAGCAGTTTACAGGGGTTGAGGGGAGGCTACACCTTC
.	TRBV5-4	.	TRBJ1-1	15	CASSLATRGGTEAFF	TGTGCCAGCAGCTTGGCCACAAGGGGGGGAACTGAAGCTTTCTTT